This record concerns one T cell receptor beta chain sequence. It lacks a known antigen. One base away there is no much larger clone; base qualities are not given. Participants were included only if at least one PBMC sample before ART initiation and at least two post-ART samples were available. All participants with HIV were treated in the United States of America. Before DNA extraction, cryopreserved samples of about 0.9-10 million PBMC were thawed and then washed. At the time of the earliest PBMC sample, participants with HIV were aged between roughly 20 and 55 years. PBMC samples were contributed by each participant from 1-4 timepoints before ART initiation and 2-8 timepoints after ART initiation, with a median of 7 samples. Serial HIV viral load, CD4+ T-cell count, ART history and demographic data were obtained for every participant. A Qiagen kit on a QIAcube was used to extract genomic DNA from unsorted PBMC, with samples processed in batches of 12.

The immunoSEQ hsTCRB v3.0 assay was used at survey level resolution to sequence the TRB variable region. A depth of roughly 35,000-50,000 T-cell genomes per sample was targeted for TRB sequencing. Pooled TRB libraries were sequenced on an Illumina MiSeq with a v3 150-cycle kit. In the paper's pipeline: Repertoire analysis ran in R within a reproducible Nextflow workflow covering QC, data transformation and analysis. LymphoSeq2, an R package for AIRR-Seq data exploration, was used to implement custom analyses. A few samples yielding fewer than 5000 total TRB sequences were excluded, leaving over 150 analyzed HIV repertoires. Of the roughly 180 retained HIV repertoires, approximately 60 were collected before and 120 to 130 after ART initiation. Repertoires were downsampled to 5000 TRB nucleotide sequences, and summary statistics were averaged over 100 downsampling iterations. Only TRB sequences with CDR3 regions of at least seven amino acids were retained for analysis. A Shannon entropy-derived clonality score and the Gini coefficient were used to measure diversity. Repertoire networks linked the top 5000 CDR3 amino acid sequences whenever two sequences differed by an edit distance of one. Antigen specificity groups and MHC restriction were predicted for TRB CDR3 amino acid sequences with GLIPH2. To flag known associations with CMV, EBV, HIV or tissue antigens, CDR3 amino acid sequences were compared against VDJdb and McPAS-TCR. Pre-ART, post-ART and control groups were compared with Wilcoxon signed-rank tests and Holm-Bonferroni correction. TCRdb's version of the immuneACCESS table is confined to in-frame rearrangements and falls short of the full clone set. An unresolved V gene accounts for under half of the shortfall where checked; the remainder is of unknown origin. Clone size and the V and J calls come from that table; the DNA yielded D and trimming. For this sample the table gives some 36,000 clones, of which 85% were detected only once. Around 4.6% of the sample belongs to the ten largest clones.

CDR1 SGHVS and CDR2 FQNEAQ are derived from the germline V gene. From its cysteine to its phenylalanine, the CDR3 spans 15 amino acids. The sequence is cut down to CDR3 DNA, 45 bases in frame from base 1. V loses 2 bases of germline sequence and J loses 0 bases, and the interval between the two ends is 10 bases. This specimen comes from a study of long-term antiretroviral therapy in people with HIV (dated by TCRdb to the early 2020s). In terms of the full investigation: The earliest samples were collected approximately a decade before the 2015 WHO recommendation for immediate ART, a period when ART was typically delayed until CD4 counts fell. Whether ART initiation and durable HIV suppression were associated with changes in peripheral blood TRB repertoire composition and diversity was tested in a retrospective serial study. A total of 150 to 200 cryopreserved PBMC samples came from 25 to 30 adults with confirmed HIV infection and were collected serially over a mean of roughly 6 years (range 1-12). About 40% of the 30 participants with HIV were female. No cross-contamination during QIAcube processing turned up in test extractions that ran a monoclonal T-cell line alongside 30 to 35 polyclonal samples.

General conclusions and limits of the study: Compared with controls, HIV repertoires had narrower CDR3 length ranges, and the network structure pointed to an antigen-experienced repertoire that shifted only slightly toward naive after ART. The samples were dated from about 2004 to 2017, and the ART regimens that were used may be less effective than current ART regimens. Since PBMC availability was limited, sequencing covered only the TCR beta chain, with no alpha chain pairing. Inferences about post-ART repertoire changes are limited because no data were available on ART adherence, viral resistance or therapy changes. Expanded TRB clones identified before ART initiation dominated the repertoire across all time points, though the dominance fluctuated and decreased in many PLHIV after ART. ART initiation was associated with a significant increase in TRB diversity, but diversity stayed significantly below transplant donor controls even after long-term ART. Because pre-ART samples had limited cell numbers, profiling was done on unsorted PBMC rather than on sorted CD4+ and CD8+ T cells.

The sequence derives from a woman in her 30s with HIV. Sequencing used unsorted PBMCs, obtained roughly 2.9 years before starting antiretroviral therapy. The receptor chain draws on TRBV7-8 and TRBJ2-5, with TRBD2 tentatively as D gene (5 bases match). The CDR3 protein is CASSLTSGNQETQYF. The DNA is TGTGCCAGCAGCTTAACGTCGGGGAACCAAGAGACCCAGTACTTC.